The entry below describes one T cell receptor beta chain. This clone was seen just once. Its cognate antigen has yet to be identified. Per-base qualities were not stored, and no clone one base away is much larger. Synthetic TCR analog templates were spiked into each PCR so that absolute template abundance could be estimated from read counts. Using the immunoSEQ assay, TCRbeta CDR3 regions were amplified from genomic DNA with bias-controlled V and J gene primers. Sequencing of rearranged TCRbeta segments was done at approximately 20X coverage. The original methods were these. Clustering was used to correct sequencing errors, and CDR3s were annotated against IMGT so that V, D and J genes could be assigned. Downstream analyses used only productive TCRbeta rearrangements, leaving out any out-of-frame or stop-codon sequences. To compute clonality, Shannon entropy was normalized by the log of the number of unique productive sequences and then subtracted from one. Fisher's exact test with Benjamini-Hochberg correction, at a threshold of adjusted p below 0.01, was used to find clones that differed between time points or between blood and tumor. The table comes from immuneACCESS by way of TCRdb, which keeps in-frame sequences with V and J called. Part of the clones is missing from these tables; in studies checked, under half for an unresolved V gene and the rest for unknown reasons. That table supplies the V and J calls and clone size; D and trimming were determined from the DNA. Across this sample there are 50,000 or so clones, with about 80% seen only once. Around 4.6% of the sample comes from the top ten.

This sample was included in a study of PD-L1 blockade in urothelial cancer (dated by TCRdb to the late 2010s). Regarding the complete study: Therapy was started in the mid-2010s for all patients, and atezolizumab 1,200 mg was administered intravenously every 3 weeks. About 85% of the roughly 29 patients were males with bladder-origin urothelial cancer, and about 60% of the roughly 29 reported a prior smoking history. Patients had an ECOG performance status of 0 or 1 and had received between 0 and 3 prior chemotherapy regimens. Blood samples were analyzed at 3 weeks after treatment start (second dose) and at 6 weeks after treatment start. Blood samples yielded a median of around 150,000 T cells and more than 80,000 unique TCRs, with median clonality approximately 0.08. Somatic, immune and clinical correlates of response to PD-L1 blockade with atezolizumab in urothelial cancer were the focus of an exploratory multi-omic analysis. Pretreatment tumor samples, along with matched peripheral blood collected serially before and after atezolizumab treatment, underwent TCR sequencing. Durable clinical benefit meant progression-free survival longer than 6 months, and TCR features were also tested against progression-free and overall survival. Whole exome sequencing and RNA sequencing of pretreatment tumors were performed alongside TCR sequencing in the same patients. About 10 patients achieved durable clinical benefit and 15 to 20 did not. Twenty-nine patients had pretreatment blood TCR-seq, some 25 had at least one posttreatment blood collection, and some 25 had tumor TCR-seq.

A cohort of approximately 31 patients with locally advanced or metastatic urothelial carcinoma, treated at Memorial Sloan Kettering on a trial protocol, was included. Peripheral blood mononuclear cells were collected pretreatment and during treatment, at between 1 and 8 total time points per patient. The Qiagen DNeasy Blood extraction kit was used to purify genomic DNA from total PBMCs and tumor samples. Collected pretreatment and during treatment, PBMCs were isolated and stored as previously described. CDR1 SGHNT and CDR2 YYREEE were looked up in the germline V gene (reference sequence). The CDR3 covers 15 residues, taking in both the cysteine and the phenylalanine. Of the read, only the CDR3 DNA is kept; its 45 bases are in frame from base 1. V is pruned by 5 bases and J by 4 bases, leaving 12 bases of the junction without a gene match. Overall results and qualifications from the work: A pretreatment peripheral blood TCR clonality below the median was linked to improved progression-free and overall survival. Because the sample size was small (n ≈ 27) and many exploratory analyses were performed, the results are intended to be hypothesis-generating. Greater expansion of tumor-associated TCR clones in peripheral blood 3 weeks after the start of treatment was observed in patients with durable benefit (n of about 21, p = 0.022).

Source: PBMCs, taken around atezolizumab (anti-PD-L1) treatment. This receptor was taken from a man between 65 and 79 years old with urothelial cancer. This receptor chain uses TRBV5-4 and TRBJ2-7; 7 junctional bases match TRBD2. In nucleotides, the sequence is TGTGCCAGCAGGGATGAGGTTGCGGGAGCATACGAGCAGTACTTC. This yields the protein CASRDEVAGAYEQYF.